This TCR beta chain is from a study of a mutant IDH1 vaccine in newly diagnosed glioma. Here immunoSEQ multiplex PCR was the method, and the copy in TCRdb shows in-frame clones only, minus some. The sample includes around 30,000 clones, roughly 89% seen only once; the top ten take 20%. The CDR3 spans 13 residues. Trimming cost V 7 bases and J 4 bases; bases outside gene matches: 7. In germline, CDR1 is MNHNY, CDR2 SVGAGI (reference sequence). Indicated time point: week 11, during vaccination. Each dose delivered 300 ug of mutant IDH1 20-mer peptide subcutaneously with imiquimod. Note on this clone: Its antigen is unknown.

This chain connects TRBV6-6 to TRBJ2-7; TRBD2 matches at 7 bases. The specimen was PBMCs, collected from a glioma patient whose treatment included an IDH1 peptide vaccine. The sequence derives from a man younger than 30 with glioma. This chain's CDR3 is CASNLRGEYEQYF. The CDR3 DNA follows: TGTGCCAGCAATTTACGGGGGGAATACGAGCAGTACTTC.